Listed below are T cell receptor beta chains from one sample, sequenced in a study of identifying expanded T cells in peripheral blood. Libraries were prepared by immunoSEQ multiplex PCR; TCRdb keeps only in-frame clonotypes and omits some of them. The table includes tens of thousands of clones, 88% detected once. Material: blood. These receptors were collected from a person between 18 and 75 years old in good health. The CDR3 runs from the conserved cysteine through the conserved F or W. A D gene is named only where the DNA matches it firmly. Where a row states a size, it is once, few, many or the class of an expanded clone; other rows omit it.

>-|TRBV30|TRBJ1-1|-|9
TGTGCCTGGGGCACTGAAGCTTTCTTT
CAWGTEAFF
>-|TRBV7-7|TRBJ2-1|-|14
TGTGCCATAGCGACCGCACCCCTTTCCAATGAGCAGTTCTTC
CAIATAPLSNEQFF
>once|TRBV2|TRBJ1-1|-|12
TGTGCCAGCAATCTACAGAGCCCTGAAGCTTTCTTT
CASNLQSPEAFF
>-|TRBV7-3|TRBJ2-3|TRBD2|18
TGTGCCAGCAGCTTAAATCCCCCAGAGGCGGGGGGGCTGGGTACGCAGTATTTT
CASSLNPPEAGGLGTQYF
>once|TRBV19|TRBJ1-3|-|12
TGTGCCAGTAGTTCGGAGGGAAACACCATATATTTT
CASSSEGNTIYF
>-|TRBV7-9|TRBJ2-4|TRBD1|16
TGTGCCAGCAGCTTGGGACAGGGGTTCTTCTTAAACATTCAGTACTTC
CASSLGQGFFLNIQYF
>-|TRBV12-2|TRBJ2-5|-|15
TGTGCAAGTCGCTTAATAAAGCCGGGGTGGGAGACCCAGTACTTC
CASRLIKPGWETQYF
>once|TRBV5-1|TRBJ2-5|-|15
TGCGCCAGTAGCTTGGTTACCGCCGATGAAGAGACCCAGTACTTC
CASSLVTADEETQYF
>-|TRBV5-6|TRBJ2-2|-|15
TGTGCCAGCAGCTTGGTGGGGGAATACACCGGGGAGCTGTTTTTT
CASSLVGEYTGELFF
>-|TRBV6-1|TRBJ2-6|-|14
TGTGCCAGCAGTGGGCCCTTTGGGGCCAACGTCCTGACTTTC
CASSGPFGANVLTF
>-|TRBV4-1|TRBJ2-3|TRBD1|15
TGCGCCAGCAGGTCACAGGGGGCGGTCCCAGATACGCAGTATTTT
CASRSQGAVPDTQYF
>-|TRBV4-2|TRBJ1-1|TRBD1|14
TGTGCCAGCAGCCGAAGCCAGGGGGACACTGAAGCTTTCTTT
CASSRSQGDTEAFF
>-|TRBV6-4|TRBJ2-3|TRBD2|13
TGTGCCAGCAGTGACAACGGGGGGGATACGCAGTATTTT
CASSDNGGDTQYF
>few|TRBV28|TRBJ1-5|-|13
TGTGCCAGCACGCCGACCCTAAATCAGCCCCAGCATTTT
CASTPTLNQPQHF
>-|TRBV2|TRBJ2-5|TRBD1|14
TGTGCCAGCAGTACGACAGGGCAACAAGAGACCCAGTACTTC
CASSTTGQQETQYF
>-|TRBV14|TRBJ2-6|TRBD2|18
TGTGCCAGCAGCCTCAAATGGGGGGGGTCCTCTGGGGCCAACGTCCTGACTTTC
CASSLKWGGSSGANVLTF
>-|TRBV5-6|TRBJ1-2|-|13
TGTGCCAGCAGCTTGGAGGGACGGTATGGCTACACCTTC
CASSLEGRYGYTF
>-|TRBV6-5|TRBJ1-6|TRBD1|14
TGTGCCAGCGATAGGGGACAGAATAATTCACCCCTCCACTTT
CASDRGQNNSPLHF
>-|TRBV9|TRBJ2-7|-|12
TGTGCCAGCAGCGCCGATGACGACGAGCAGTACTTC
CASSADDDEQYF
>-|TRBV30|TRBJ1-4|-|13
TGTGCCTGGGGCGCGGGTCCTAATGAAAAACTGTTTTTT
CAWGAGPNEKLFF
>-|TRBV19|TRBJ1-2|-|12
TGTGCCAGCGACAAACAGGGCTTTGGCTACACCTTC
CASDKQGFGYTF
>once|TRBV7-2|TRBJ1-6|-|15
TGTGCCAGCAGCTCGGACAGCCTCCGGAATTCACCCCTCCACTTT
CASSSDSLRNSPLHF
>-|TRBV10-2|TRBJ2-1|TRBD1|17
TGCGCCAGTGGACAGGGGTCAGCGGGAAGCTCCTACAATGAGCAGTTCTTC
CASGQGSAGSSYNEQFF
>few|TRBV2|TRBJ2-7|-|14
TGTGCCAGCAGTGAACAGGGAGTTGCCTACGAGCAGTACTTC
CASSEQGVAYEQYF
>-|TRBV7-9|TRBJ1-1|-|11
TGTGCCACCGACAGGAACACTGAAGCTTTCTTT
CATDRNTEAFF
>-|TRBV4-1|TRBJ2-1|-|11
TGCGCCACCTCGAGGATGGATGAGCAGTTCTTC
CATSRMDEQFF
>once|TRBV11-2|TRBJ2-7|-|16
TGTGCCAGCAGCTTAGGCGGACACCTGAGCTCCTACGAGCAGTACTTC
CASSLGGHLSSYEQYF
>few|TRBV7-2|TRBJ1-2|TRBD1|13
TGTGCCAGCAGCTACGACAGGGTGGAAGGCTACACCTTC
CASSYDRVEGYTF
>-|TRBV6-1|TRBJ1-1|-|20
TGTGCCAGCAGTGCGATTCAGACCGGGACACCTGGTCTCATTGGGGCTGAAGCTTTCTTT
CASSAIQTGTPGLIGAEAFF
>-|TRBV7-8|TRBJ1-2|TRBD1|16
TGTGCCAGCAGCTTAAGGACCGCACAGGGGTCTCATGGCTACACCTTC
CASSLRTAQGSHGYTF
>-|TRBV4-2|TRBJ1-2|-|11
TGTGCCAGCAGCCTTAACTATGGCTACACCTTC
CASSLNYGYTF
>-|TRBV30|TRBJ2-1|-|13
TGTGGTCTAGCTAGCGAATCCTACAATGAGCAGTTCTTC
CGLASESYNEQFF
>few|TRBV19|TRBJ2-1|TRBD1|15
TGTGCCAGTAGTGCCGGGACAGGGAGACACAATGAGCAGTTCTTC
CASSAGTGRHNEQFF
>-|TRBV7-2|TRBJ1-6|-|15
TGTGCCAGCAGCTTATTTTCAGAAAGATATTCACCCCTCCACTTT
CASSLFSERYSPLHF
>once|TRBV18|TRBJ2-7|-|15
TGTGCCAGCTCCCCGGCACAAGGTACGAACTACGAGCAGTACTTC
CASSPAQGTNYEQYF
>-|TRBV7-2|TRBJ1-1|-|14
TGTGCCAGCAGCTTAGGAGGGGTGAACACTGAAGCTTTCTTT
CASSLGGVNTEAFF
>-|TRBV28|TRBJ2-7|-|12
TGTGCCAGCAACAAAGGGAGTTACGAGCAGTACTTC
CASNKGSYEQYF
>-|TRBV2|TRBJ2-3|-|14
TGTGCCAGCTGTCCAGGCGCTAGCACAGATACGCAGTATTTT
CASCPGASTDTQYF
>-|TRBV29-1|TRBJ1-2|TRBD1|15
TGCAGCGTTGAAGACTCACCCGGGACAGCCTATGGCTACACCTTC
CSVEDSPGTAYGYTF
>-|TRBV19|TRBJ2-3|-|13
TGTGCCAGTAGGTCTTCCAACACAGATACGCAGTATTTT
CASRSSNTDTQYF
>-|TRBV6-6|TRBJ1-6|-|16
TGTGCCAGCAGTTCGAGTGTCAGTGGGGCTGGTTCACCCCTCCACTTT
CASSSSVSGAGSPLHF
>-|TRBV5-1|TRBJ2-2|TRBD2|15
TGCGCCAGCAGCTTGGGACTAGCTGCCTCCGGGGAGCTGTTTTTT
CASSLGLAASGELFF
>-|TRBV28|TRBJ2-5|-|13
TGTGCCAGCAGAATCGACAGTTCAGAGACCCAGTACTTC
CASRIDSSETQYF
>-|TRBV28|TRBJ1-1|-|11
TGTGCCAGCAGCACGTCTACTGAAGCTTTCTTT
CASSTSTEAFF
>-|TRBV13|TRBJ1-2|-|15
TGTGCCAGCAGCTCGACAGCTGGGGGAGGCTATGGCTACACCTTC
CASSSTAGGGYGYTF
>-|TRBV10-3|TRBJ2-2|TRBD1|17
TGTGCCATCAGTGAGTCCACCGGGACAGGCCCCACCGGGGAGCTGTTTTTT
CAISESTGTGPTGELFF